The 2 T cell receptor beta chains below were found in one sample sequenced in a study of CD8 T cells in ankylosing spondylitis. Study-wide results and caveats: What seemed typical of ankylosing spondylitis blood was a TCR beta motif built from 8 or 9 highly homologous variants.

These receptors lack a known antigen. TCRdb ran MiXCR on the 5' RACE reads and lists one entry per CDR3 protein. The top ten hold about a fifth of the sample, which has 650,000 to 800,000 distinct CDR3 sequences, around a fifth seen once. Specimen: blood, either unsorted or a sorted T cell fraction (not recorded which). The source is a male donor with ankylosing spondylitis.

This sequence joins TRBV5-8 and TRBJ1-6; TRBD1 is a possible D gene (5 bases). V gave up 1 base and J gave up 4 bases, with 15 bases separating them. The germline CDR1 and CDR2 sequences are SGHTS and YDEGEE. This CDR3 has 17 residues. CDR3 in DNA: TGTGCCAGCAGCTTGTCCGCAGGGAACCCTTATAATTCACCCCTCCACTTT. Translation gives CASSLSAGNPYNSPLHF.

The sample holds a few counts of this clonotype. The chain links TRBV12-3 or TRBV12-4 to TRBJ2-7; D remains unclear. The CDR3 is 14 residues long. V was cut by 6 bases and J by 0 bases, with 12 bases left in between. The CDR3 nucleotides read TGTGCCAGCAGCCCCCTTAGGAGCTCCTACGAGCAGTACTTC. Translation gives CASSPLRSSYEQYF.